These 25 T cell receptor beta chains came from one sample sequenced in a study of CD8+ T cells in alopecia areata. After isolation, RNA underwent reverse transcription to generate cDNA as the sequencing template. Profiled with immunoSEQ multiplex PCR; TCRdb holds only in-frame clones, not every one. The sample has about 140,000 clones, about 51% seen once. The material was CD4+ T cells sorted from blood, obtained at week 0. All receptors derive from a human donor with alopecia areata.

The V call is TRBV30, the J call TRBJ1-1, with unresolved D. Deletions cut 0 bases from V and 6 bases from J, with 5 bases between. The CDR3 contains 11 residues. Germline CDR1 GTSNPN, CDR2 SVGIG (reference sequence). This chain's CDR3 is CAWSVSAEAFF. CDR3 DNA: TGTGCCTGGAGTGTATCCGCTGAAGCTTTCTTT.

The rearrangement uses TRBV28 and TRBJ1-5, with a tentative D call TRBD1 (6 bases). CDR1 MDHEN and CDR2 SYDVKM come from the germline V gene. Deletions cut 1 base from V and 2 bases from J, with 18 bases between. The CDR3 runs 18 residues. The CDR3 DNA sequence: TGTGCCAGCAGTTTATATCCCCCAGGCAGGGGCGGCAATCAGCCCCAGCATTTT. This translates into CASSLYPPGRGGNQPQHF. The whole variable domain, remainder taken from reference TRBV28 and TRBJ1-5, is DVKVTQSSRYLVKRTGEKVFLECVQDMDHENMFWYRQDPGLGLRLIYFSYDVKMKEKGDIPEGYSVSREKKERFSLILESASTNQTSMYLCASSLYPPGRGGNQPQHFGDGTRLSIL.

This clone appeared a few times. This sequence joins TRBV27 and TRBJ2-6; D remains unclear. This CDR3 is 15 amino acids long. Trimming took 3 bases from V and 0 from J, leaving 6 bases between them. Germline loops: CDR1 MNHEY, CDR2 SMNVEV (reference sequence). Here the CDR3 DNA reads TGTGCCAGCAGTTTTTTAAGCTCTGGGGCCAACGTCCTGACTTTC. This codes for CASSFLSSGANVLTF.

This clone appeared a single time. The chain combines TRBV18 with TRBJ2-3; TRBD2 matches at 14 bases. In germline, CDR1 is KGHSH, CDR2 LQKENI. This CDR3 comprises 17 residues. V gave up 1 base and J gave up 2 bases; unmatched junction bases: 2. The CDR3 sequence is CASSPQGLAGATDTQYF. CDR3 nucleotide sequence: TGTGCCAGCTCACCACAGGGACTAGCGGGAGCCACAGATACGCAGTATTTT.

The V gene is TRBV9, the J gene TRBJ2-7, with D uncertain. CDR1 and CDR2 (germline): SGDLS, YYNGEE. This CDR3 is built from 15 residues. Trimming removed 0 bases from V and 7 bases from J, with 17 bases in between. The CDR3 nucleotides are TGTGCCAGCAGCGTAGCCTCGGCTTCCGCTGGAGAGCAGTACTTC. As protein: CASSVASASAGEQYF.

This clone was seen more than once but under ten times. This rearrangement joins TRBV25-1 to TRBJ2-7, with 7 bases that match TRBD2. Germline CDR1 and CDR2: MGHDK and SYGVNS. The CDR3 covers 14 residues. The ends lost 4 bases at V and 6 bases at J; junction bases unmatched: 9. CDR3 in amino acids: CASSVAGVGGEQYF. The DNA for the CDR3 is TGTGCCAGCAGTGTAGCGGGTGTTGGCGGCGAGCAGTACTTC.

V usage is TRBV4-2 and J usage is TRBJ2-7; 8 nucleotides line up with TRBD2. The trim removed 4 bases at V and 1 base at J, leaving 6 bases unmatched. The CDR3 extends over 15 amino acids. Germline V lookup: CDR1 LGHNA, CDR2 YNFKEQ. CDR3: CASSPRIAGSYEQYF. The CDR3 nucleotides read TGTGCCAGCAGCCCCCGGATAGCGGGATCCTACGAGCAGTACTTC.

The rearrangement uses TRBV9 and TRBJ2-5; D is possibly TRBD1 (6 bases). Trimming left V 3 bases short and J 5 bases short, with 14 bases between. This CDR3 has 14 residues. The germline V gene has CDR1 SGDLS and CDR2 YYNGEE. DNA for the CDR3: TGTGCCAGCAGCGGATGGACAGAAGGGGAGACCCAGTACTTC. Translated, it gives CASSGWTEGETQYF.

V usage is TRBV4-2 and J usage is TRBJ2-7, with TRBD1 identical over 9 bases. This CDR3 contains 16 residues. V was clipped by 3 bases and J by 6 bases; unmatched bases: 12. Germline V CDR1 and CDR2: LGHNA, YNFKEQ. CDR3 nucleotides: TGTGCCAGCAGCCACCCGGACAGGGGCTTAGGCGGCGAGCAGTACTTC. This codes for CASSHPDRGLGGEQYF.

The DNA for the CDR3 is TGTGCCAGCAGCCGTGACAGGGTGACCTACGAGCAGTACTTC. Translating gives CASSRDRVTYEQYF. The chain uses TRBV11-2 and TRBJ2-7; 7 bases match TRBD1. Germline V CDR1 and CDR2: SGHAT, FQNNGV. The V gene end was trimmed by 5 bases and the J gene end by 2 bases; junction bases not matched to a gene: 6. The CDR3 contains 14 residues.

This sequence joins TRBV6-5 and TRBJ2-5; D unclear. The last part of the DNA fits TRBJ2-7 better; the J call may be wrong. CDR1 MNHEY and CDR2 SVGAGI come from the germline V gene. The CDR3 spans 15 residues. CDR3: CASSQKLGTSYEQYF. CDR3 DNA sequence: TGTGCCAGCAGCCAAAAGTTGGGCACATCCTACGAGCAGTACTTC.

This chain connects TRBV4-3 to TRBJ2-6, with a weak D call TRBD2 (6 bases). The V end lost 0 bases, the J end lost 4 bases, and 19 bases lay between the germline ends. The CDR3 extends over 19 amino acids. Germline values: CDR1 LGHNA, CDR2 YSLEER. CDR3 loop: CASSQDHGFVGRGANVLTF. CDR3 DNA: TGCGCCAGCAGCCAAGATCATGGCTTCGTCGGGAGAGGGGCCAACGTCCTGACTTTC.

The chain couples TRBV28 to TRBJ2-6; the match to TRBD2 covers 8 bases. The ends lost 3 bases at V and 11 bases at J; junction bases unmatched: 12. Per germline, CDR1 MDHEN and CDR2 SYDVKM. CDR3 length equals 16 residues. The CDR3 DNA reads as TGTGCCAGCAGTTTCCCCAGGGCTAGCGGGTCTCACGTCCTGACTTTC. This gives the protein CASSFPRASGSHVLTF.

This chain uses TRBV10-3 with TRBJ2-3, with TRBD1 matching over 10 bases. The V segment lost 6 bases and the J segment 2 bases; nucleotides outside the gene matches: 5. This CDR3 spans 15 amino acids. The germline gives CDR1 ENHRY, CDR2 SYGVKD. The CDR3 coding sequence is TGTGCCATCAGAGGGACAGGGGTTCTCACAGATACGCAGTATTTT. Protein sequence: CAIRGTGVLTDTQYF.

V usage is TRBV9 and J usage is TRBJ2-7; D possibly corresponds to TRBD1 (5 bases). Germline values: CDR1 SGDLS, CDR2 YYNGEE. V was pared by 2 bases and J by 7 bases, with 13 bases between. The CDR3 loop spans 13 amino acids. CDR3 sequence (DNA): TGTGCCAGCAGCGTCAGGGCCGGTAGTGAGCAGTACTTC. The encoded protein is CASSVRAGSEQYF.

The gene calls are TRBV6-5 and TRBJ1-1, with D tentatively TRBD1 (6 bases). Per germline, CDR1 MNHEY and CDR2 SVGAGI. The length of the CDR3 is 15 residues. V was trimmed by 5 bases and J by 1 base, leaving 14 bases between them. CDR3 nucleotides: TGTGCCAGCAGTACTGGGCGACAGGCGAACACTGAAGCTTTCTTT. Translating gives CASSTGRQANTEAFF.

Only a few counts were recorded for this clone. The chain carries TRBV6-5 and TRBJ1-2; D uncertain. The germline V gene encodes CDR1 MNHEY and CDR2 SVGAGI. V shed 0 bases and J shed 7 bases, with 9 bases lying between them. The length of the CDR3 is 13 residues. Written as DNA, the CDR3 is TGTGCCAGCAGTTACTCAGAGGGATCTGGCTACACCTTC. Translating it yields CASSYSEGSGYTF.

J is TRBJ2-3 and V is TRBV5-1; 7 bases are a match to TRBD1. This CDR3 has 15 residues. Per the germline V gene, CDR1 is SGHRS and CDR2 is YFSETQ. Losses at the gene ends were 4 bases for V and 1 base for J; bases not matched to a gene: 6. As DNA, the CDR3 is TGCGCCAGCAGCCTCGGGACAGCTCGCACAGATACGCAGTATTTT. This translates into CASSLGTARTDTQYF.

This clone was counted many times. The J gene is TRBJ2-7, the V gene TRBV10-3; tentative D call: TRBD2 (6 bases). Germline CDR1 reads ENHRY; CDR2 reads SYGVKD. The CDR3 runs 15 residues. V was trimmed by 2 bases and J by 0 bases, leaving 11 bases between them. The CDR3 DNA follows: TGTGCCATCAGTGAGGTAAAGGGAGGCTCCTACGAGCAGTACTTC. It encodes CAISEVKGGSYEQYF.

This chain links TRBV6-5 with TRBJ2-5, with D perhaps matching TRBD2 (5 bases). The V end was cut by 0 bases, the J end by 2 bases, with 10 bases between. The CDR3 spans 15 residues. Germline V gene lookup returns CDR1 MNHEY and CDR2 SVGAGI. The CDR3 here is CASSYSRTSQETQYF. DNA of the CDR3: TGTGCCAGCAGTTACTCGAGGACTTCACAAGAGACCCAGTACTTC.

The chain recombines TRBV5-6 with TRBJ2-5; D might be TRBD2 (6 bases). The germline V gene encodes CDR1 SGHDT and CDR2 YYEEEE. The V and J ends lost 4 bases and 4 bases respectively, with 20 bases between them. This CDR3 is 16 amino acids long. The CDR3 DNA reads TGTGCCAGCAGCGGGTCGACTAGGTCGAGAGGAGAGACCCAGTACTTC. Amino acids: CASSGSTRSRGETQYF.

This chain joins TRBV29-1 and TRBJ1-4, with TRBD1 matching over 7 bases. V lost 6 bases to trimming and J lost 5 bases; unmatched junction nucleotides: 9. CDR3 length equals 14 residues. Germline V gene data show CDR1 as SQVTM and CDR2 as ANQGSEA. CDR3 residues: CSVRDGTANEKLFF. In DNA form, the CDR3 reads TGCAGCGTGCGAGATGGGACAGCGAATGAAAAACTGTTTTTT.

V gene TRBV29-1 combines with J gene TRBJ1-2; TRBD1 agrees at 7 bases. The CDR3 loop spans 13 amino acids. Germline V lookup: CDR1 SQVTM, CDR2 ANQGSEA. The V and J ends lost 6 bases and 2 bases, in that order; junction bases with no gene match: 6. CDR3 region: CSVDRDSNYGYTF. The CDR3 nucleotides are TGCAGCGTAGACAGGGACTCAAACTATGGCTACACCTTC.

This clone was recorded a few times. Other DNA sequences in this sample translate to the same CDR3. This rearrangement joins TRBV30 to TRBJ1-5, with D uncertain. The CDR3 covers 13 residues. The V gene's germline CDR1 is GTSNPN and CDR2 SVGIG (reference sequence). V dropped 0 bases and J dropped 3 bases, with 6 bases sitting between them. The CDR3 spells CAWSVRDNQPQHF. The CDR3 DNA follows: TGTGCCTGGAGTGTACGGGACAATCAGCCCCAGCATTTT.

This chain links TRBV4-1 with TRBJ2-7; no clear D. This CDR3 spans 14 amino acids. CDR1 and CDR2 from the germline V gene are MGHRA and YSYEKL. The V and J ends lost 3 bases and 2 bases respectively, with 11 bases between them. The CDR3 nucleotides are TGCGCCAGCAGCCAGACGGGTCTAACCTACGAGCAGTACTTC. Its protein is CASSQTGLTYEQYF.